This TCR beta chain is from a study of OX40 agonist ivuxolimab in advanced cancers. Study summary: People who had prior anti-PD-1, anti-PD-L1 or anti-CTLA-4 therapy could take part, and around 43% had some.

Study-wide results and caveats: The mean number of expanded clones was higher in CD8+ T cells than in CD4+.

Profiled with immunoSEQ multiplex PCR; TCRdb holds only in-frame clones, not every one. Here the sample spans 8,000 to 9,500 clones, 90% being singletons. Trimming left V 3 bases short and J 3 bases short, with 9 bases between. The CDR3 runs to 14 residues. Germline CDR1 and CDR2: LNHDA and SQIVND (reference sequence). A note on this clone: As yet, its antigen is unknown.

This sequence was found in an adult with an advanced solid tumor such as melanoma, head and neck, liver or kidney cancer. The sequenced sample was CD4+ or CD8+ T cells sorted from blood, obtained in a trial of the OX40 agonist ivuxolimab. The chain links TRBV19 to TRBJ2-1, with a possible D match to TRBD2 (6 bases). The DNA of the CDR3 is TGTGCCAGTAGTATGGTGGAGGGCTACAATGAGCAGTTCTTC. This sequence encodes CASSMVEGYNEQFF.